The 14 T cell receptor beta chains given below trace back to one sample, sequenced in a study of Graves' ophthalmopathy and Graves' hyperthyroidism. Researchers took RNA transcripts and amplified TCR beta CDR3 regions from them. Following a first-round RT-PCR that used HTBI primers, a second-round multiplex PCR was carried out. From the multiplex PCR reads, TCRdb called clonotypes with MiXCR, one entry per CDR3 protein. The repertoire holds hundreds of thousands of distinct CDR3 sequences, with 22% as singletons. The sample consisted of peripheral blood. The receptor source for this set is a woman under 30 with stable Graves' hyperthyroidism. Some clones in this sample may be carry-over from other donors' samples.

This clonotype has ten or more counts. J is TRBJ2-5 and V is TRBV6-1; 8 positions match TRBD2. Trimming removed 7 bases from V and 2 bases from J; junction bases left unmatched: 9. This CDR3 has 15 residues. Germline V gene lookup returns CDR1 MNHNS and CDR2 SASEGT. Written as DNA, the CDR3 is TGTGCCAGCACATCCTCAGCGGGGGCACAAGAGACCCAGTACTTC. Its translation: CASTSSAGAQETQYF.

The chain uses TRBV11-1 and TRBJ2-3, with 15 bases matching TRBD2. From germline, CDR1 is SGHAT and CDR2 FQDESV (reference sequence). This CDR3 is 18 amino acids long. Losses at the gene ends were 4 bases for V and 3 bases for J; bases not matched to a gene: 8. CDR3 bases: TGTGCCAGCAGCTCCCACCTAGGACTAGCGGGAGGGACAGATACGCAGTATTTT. Translation: CASSSHLGLAGGTDTQYF.

This clonotype was counted ten times or more. The CDR3 protein is CAWSITGANTEAFF. The CDR3 DNA reads TGTGCCTGGAGTATAACAGGGGCGAACACTGAAGCTTTCTTT. The chain joins TRBV30 to TRBJ1-1; 7 nucleotides agree with TRBD1. Germline values: CDR1 GTSNPN, CDR2 SVGIG (reference sequence). This CDR3 is built from 14 residues. Trimming at V came to 2 bases and at J to 1 base, leaving 4 bases not matched to a gene.

This clonotype was recorded many times. The rearrangement joins TRBV15 to TRBJ1-2; weak D call: TRBD1 (5 bases). The germline gives CDR1 LNHNV, CDR2 YYDKDF (reference sequence). Trimming cost V 0 bases and J 6 bases, with 11 bases left between them. This CDR3 spans 14 amino acids. The DNA of the CDR3 is TGTGCCACCAGCAGAGATCTGACAGATGATGGCTACACCTTC. Translated, it gives CATSRDLTDDGYTF.

The sample holds a few counts of this clonotype. A much larger clone lies a single base off, so this may be a read error. V gene TRBV7-8 combines with J gene TRBJ1-5, with a possible D match to TRBD1 (5 bases). The CDR3 is 15 amino acids. Trimming stripped 1 base from V and 15 bases from J, with 22 bases between. The germline V gene has CDR1 SGHVS and CDR2 FQNEAQ. As DNA, the CDR3 is TGTGCCAGCAGCTTAGAGGGACCCCTGCTGTTCTCCCCGCATTTT. Its protein is CASSLEGPLLFSPHF.

This clonotype was seen repeatedly, ten times or more. The CDR3 ends on some other residue instead of the conserved phenylalanine or tryptophan, so this is likely a read error. The chain uses TRBV12-3 or TRBV12-4 and TRBJ1-5, with D possibly being TRBD1 (6 bases). Trimming removed 5 bases at V and 6 bases at J, with 8 bases between. This CDR3 region has 12 residues. The CDR3 DNA sequence: TGTGCCAGCAGTACAGGGAGTCAGCCCCAGCATTCT. It translates to CASSTGSQPQHS.

The sample holds a few counts of this clonotype. The genes are TRBV20-1 and TRBJ1-1; 10 nucleotides line up with TRBD1. The V and J ends lost 4 bases and 5 bases, in that order; junction bases with no gene match: 7. The CDR3 covers 14 residues. Germline V gene data show CDR1 as DFQATT and CDR2 as SNEGSKA (reference sequence). CDR3 in amino acids: CSATRTGGKTEAFF. The CDR3 DNA reads TGCAGTGCTACTCGGACAGGGGGGAAGACTGAAGCTTTCTTT.

This clonotype appeared a few times. The J gene is TRBJ2-2, the V gene TRBV4-2; D is undetermined. This CDR3 is 18 amino acids long. Per the germline V gene, CDR1 is LGHNA and CDR2 is YNFKEQ. Trimming shortened V by 4 bases and J by 1 base, and 19 bases separated the two germline ends. The CDR3 sequence: CASSPEGGLGLNTGELFF. Here the CDR3 DNA reads TGTGCCAGCAGCCCCGAAGGTGGGCTCGGGTTGAACACCGGGGAGCTGTTTTTT.

This clonotype has ten or more counts. The chain uses TRBV6-2 or TRBV6-3 and TRBJ2-7; 7 bases fit TRBD1. Trimming at V came to 6 bases and at J to 2 bases, leaving 4 bases not matched to a gene. Looked up from germline, CDR1 is MNHEY and CDR2 is SVGEGT. The CDR3 has 13 residues. Written as DNA, the CDR3 is TGTGCCAGCAGATGGGACAGAACCTACGAGCAGTACTTC. Amino acids: CASRWDRTYEQYF.

The V and J genes are TRBV15 and TRBJ1-1; D gene unclear. Germline lookup yields CDR1 LNHNV and CDR2 YYDKDF (reference sequence). Trimming removed 0 bases at V and 8 bases at J, with 7 bases between. CDR3 size: 12 residues. The CDR3 protein is CATSRDQQEAFF. As DNA, the CDR3 is TGTGCCACCAGCAGAGATCAACAGGAAGCTTTCTTT.

This clonotype was seen many times. This chain joins TRBV7-2 and TRBJ1-3; 7 bases agree with TRBD1. CDR3 size: 15 residues. Germline CDR1 and CDR2: SGHTA and FQGNSA. Losses at the gene ends were 4 bases for V and 3 bases for J; bases not matched to a gene: 6. CDR3 residues: CASSSYRDSGNTIYF. The CDR3 coding sequence is TGTGCCAGCAGCTCTTACCGGGACAGTGGAAACACCATATATTTT.

With respect to this clonotype: With a much larger clone just one base away, this may be a read error. The chain combines TRBV7-2 with TRBJ1-2; D unclear. This CDR3 comprises 14 residues. CDR1 is SGHTA and CDR2 is FQGNSA in the germline V gene. CDR3 region: CAISLSEGTIGYTF. The DNA of the CDR3 is TGTGCCATCAGCTTATCAGAGGGAACTATTGGCTACACCTTC.

This clonotype has at least ten counts. This rearrangement joins TRBV12-3 or TRBV12-4 to TRBJ1-1; no firm D call. The CDR3 sequence is 13 residues long. V gave up 2 bases and J gave up 4 bases, with 8 bases separating them. CDR3 amino acids: CASSLSSVTEAFF. The CDR3 DNA sequence: TGTGCCAGCAGTTTAAGCAGTGTCACTGAAGCTTTCTTT.

This clonotype was picked up many times. The gene calls are TRBV5-1 and TRBJ1-2; no definite D call. This CDR3 is built from 15 residues. With 1 base removed from V and 0 bases from J, the gap between germline ends came to 10 bases. CDR1 and CDR2 (germline): SGHRS, YFSETQ. DNA of the CDR3: TGCGCCAGCAGCTTGAGCGGTCATGCTAACTATGGCTACACCTTC. Its translation is CASSLSGHANYGYTF. The whole variable domain, filled in from reference TRBV5-1 and TRBJ1-2, reads KAGVTQTPRYLIKTRGQQVTLSCSPISGHRSVSWYQQTPGQGLQFLFEYFSETQRNKGNFPGRFSGRQFSNSRSEMNVSTLELGDSALYLCASSLSGHANYGYTFGSGTRLTVV.